The 23 T cell receptor beta chains below come from one sample, sequenced in a study of CD8+ T cells in alopecia areata. The authors extracted RNA and reverse transcribed it into cDNA as the sequencing template. Libraries were prepared by immunoSEQ multiplex PCR; TCRdb keeps only in-frame clonotypes and omits some of them. The data show 110,000 or so clones, roughly two fifths seen once. Material for sequencing was CD4+ T cells sorted from blood. The receptors were gathered from a human donor with alopecia areata.

The V gene is TRBV28, the J gene TRBJ1-1, with a weak D call TRBD1 (6 bases). V dropped 11 bases and J dropped 6 bases, with 10 bases sitting between them. Germline CDR1 MDHEN, CDR2 SYDVKM. The CDR3 is 10 amino acids. The CDR3 protein is CASGAAEAFF. CDR3 nucleotide sequence: TGTGCCTCAGGGGCCGCTGAAGCTTTCTTT.

This clone turned up a few times. V and J are TRBV4-3 and TRBJ2-3; unclear D gene. The V gene lost 0 bases and the J gene lost 2 bases, with 18 bases spanning the gap. This CDR3 contains 18 residues. Germline V CDR1 and CDR2: LGHNA, YSLEER. CDR3 residues: CASSQESIVGSTTDTQYF. Written as DNA, the CDR3 is TGCGCCAGCAGCCAAGAATCAATTGTGGGTTCTACCACAGATACGCAGTATTTT.

The chain recombines TRBV7-2 with TRBJ2-5; the D call may be TRBD1 or TRBD2 (5 bases each). TRBJ2-7 matches the DNA end more closely, so the J call is doubtful. This CDR3 region has 14 residues. Per the germline V gene, CDR1 is SGHTA and CDR2 is FQGNSA. This CDR3 reads CASSPGRSSYEQYF. In DNA, the CDR3 is TGTGCCAGCAGCCCGGGACGGAGCTCCTACGAGCAGTACTTC.

This clone was detected a few times. J is TRBJ2-5 and V is TRBV7-9, with 7 positions matching TRBD2. CDR1 and CDR2 from the germline V gene are SEHNR and FQNEAQ (reference sequence). V was clipped by 4 bases and J by 0 bases; unmatched bases: 5. The CDR3 has 15 residues. The CDR3 reads CASSSGGVYQETQYF. The CDR3 DNA follows: TGTGCCAGCAGCTCGGGGGGAGTGTACCAAGAGACCCAGTACTTC.

The chain employs TRBV6-1 and TRBJ2-3; 8 nucleotides match TRBD2. This CDR3 contains 14 residues. With V trimmed by 8 bases and J by 0 bases, 4 bases remained unmatched. Germline V gives CDR1 MNHNS, CDR2 SASEGT. The CDR3 protein is CASRRTSSTDTQYF. In nucleotides, the CDR3 is TGTGCCAGCCGGCGGACTAGCAGCACAGATACGCAGTATTTT.

This sequence joins TRBV29-1 and TRBJ1-2; D remains ambiguous. V was pared by 3 bases and J by 6 bases, with 17 bases between. From germline, CDR1 is SQVTM and CDR2 ANQGSEA. This CDR3 has 14 amino acids. The CDR3 nucleotides read TGCAGCGTTGATCCAGCCCCACCCGGGGATGGCTACACCTTC. This translates into CSVDPAPPGDGYTF.

This clone was counted only a few times. The rearrangement uses TRBV18 and TRBJ2-6, with D possibly being TRBD1 (5 bases). Germline CDR1 is KGHSH and CDR2 is LQKENI. With 6 bases removed from V and 2 bases from J, the gap between germline ends came to 11 bases. There are 15 residues in the CDR3. The CDR3 loop is CASSPRQTGANVLTF. For the CDR3, the DNA is TGTGCCAGCTCCCCCAGACAGACTGGGGCCAACGTCCTGACTTTC.

The chain joins TRBV4-2 to TRBJ2-2; D ambiguous. This CDR3 comprises 13 residues. Germline V gives CDR1 LGHNA, CDR2 YNFKEQ. Trimming shortened V by 1 base and J by 3 bases, and 3 bases separated the two germline ends. As DNA, the CDR3 is TGTGCCAGCAGCCAAGGGTACACCGGGGAGCTGTTTTTT. Amino acids: CASSQGYTGELFF.

This clone was observed a handful of times. CDR3 loop: CASSLGAGGINEQFF. CDR3 DNA sequence: TGTGCCAGCAGCTTAGGAGCGGGGGGGATAAATGAGCAGTTCTTC. This rearrangement joins TRBV7-9 to TRBJ2-1; 10 bases fit TRBD2. The CDR3 sequence is 15 residues long. Trimming at V came to 1 base and at J to 7 bases, leaving 4 bases not matched to a gene. Germline CDR1 SEHNR, CDR2 FQNEAQ (reference sequence).

This clone showed up just a few times. This chain uses TRBV7-9 with TRBJ1-1; 12 bases align to TRBD1. CDR3 size: 12 residues. CDR1 and CDR2 from the germline V gene are SEHNR and FQNEAQ (reference sequence). V lost 8 bases to trimming and J lost 12 bases; unmatched junction nucleotides: 7. CDR3 region: CASGPGQGAPFF. CDR3 sequence (DNA): TGTGCCAGCGGGCCGGGACAGGGGGCGCCTTTCTTT.

V and J are TRBV30 and TRBJ2-6; weak D call: TRBD1 (6 bases). Trimming removed 7 bases from V and 0 bases from J, with 16 bases in between. CDR1 and CDR2 (germline): GTSNPN, SVGIG (reference sequence). The CDR3 sequence is 16 residues long. The CDR3 nucleotides read TGTGCCTTGGCTGGGGGCCTTTTCTCTGGGGCCAACGTCCTGACTTTC. It yields the protein CALAGGLFSGANVLTF.

The rearrangement joins TRBV11-2 to TRBJ2-3, with 12 positions matching TRBD2. Germline values: CDR1 SGHAT, CDR2 FQNNGV. The CDR3 is 15 amino acids. V was pared by 8 bases and J by 6 bases, with 9 bases of the junction left unmatched. The CDR3 reads CASARTSGVRDTQYF. CDR3 DNA: TGTGCCAGCGCCCGGACTAGCGGGGTTAGGGATACGCAGTATTTT.

The rearrangement joins TRBV5-1 to TRBJ2-5, with D possibly being TRBD2 (6 bases). The germline V gene has CDR1 SGHRS and CDR2 YFSETQ. V was cut by 4 bases and J by 1 base, with 14 bases left in between. This CDR3 has 15 amino acids. The CDR3 loop reads CASSRRGVGQETQYF. CDR3 bases: TGCGCCAGCAGCCGGCGGGGTGTCGGCCAAGAGACCCAGTACTTC.

This clone was counted a single time. This chain links TRBV2 with TRBJ2-3; TRBD1 matches at 10 bases. The CDR3 is 14 amino acids. J gave up 3 bases and V 7 bases, and 4 bases lay outside the gene matches. The V gene's germline CDR1 is SNHLY and CDR2 FYNNEI. The CDR3 DNA follows: TGTGCCAGCACCCCGGGACAGGGGACAGATACGCAGTATTTT. This translates into CASTPGQGTDTQYF.

This clone was counted a few times. The J gene is TRBJ2-6, the V gene TRBV7-2; D call uncertain. This CDR3 is 15 amino acids long. V dropped 5 bases and J dropped 4 bases, with 12 bases sitting between them. From germline, CDR1 is SGHTA and CDR2 FQGNSA. This chain's CDR3 is CASSARARGANVLTF. The CDR3 DNA follows: TGTGCCAGCAGCGCTAGGGCGCGAGGGGCCAACGTCCTGACTTTC.

This clone was seen only a few times. Other DNA sequences within the sample encode an identical CDR3. The CDR3 is CSVGRGYEQYF. DNA of the CDR3: TGCAGCGTTGGCAGGGGCTACGAGCAGTACTTC. This rearrangement joins TRBV29-1 to TRBJ2-7; TRBD1 is a possible D gene (6 bases). V shed 4 bases and J shed 3 bases, with 7 bases lying between them. CDR3 length equals 11 residues. Germline loops: CDR1 SQVTM, CDR2 ANQGSEA.

This clone was counted only a few times. The J gene is TRBJ1-2, the V gene TRBV14; D not resolved. This CDR3 has 14 amino acids. Between the trimmed V and J ends, which lost 3 bases and 0 bases, there was a span of 8 bases. Germline V gives CDR1 SGHDN, CDR2 FVKESK. CDR3 sequence reads: CASSQGFANYGYTF. DNA for the CDR3: TGTGCCAGCAGCCAGGGATTCGCTAACTATGGCTACACCTTC.

The chain uses TRBV4-3 and TRBJ2-2, with D possibly matching TRBD1 (5 bases). The CDR3 sequence is 15 residues long. The V end was cut by 3 bases, the J end by 7 bases, with 15 bases between. Germline CDR1 is LGHNA and CDR2 is YSLEER. CDR3 region: CASSQGSGIGGELFF. The CDR3, as DNA: TGCGCCAGCAGCCAGGGGTCAGGGATTGGCGGGGAGCTGTTTTTT.

This clone was detected many times. The CDR3: CASSPGQGYNEQFF. CDR3 nucleotide sequence: TGTGCCAGCAGCCCGGGGCAGGGTTACAATGAGCAGTTCTTC. The chain is built from TRBV28 and TRBJ2-1; D may be TRBD1 or TRBD2 (5 bases each). V lost 6 bases, J lost 4 bases, and 13 bases lay in between. CDR1 is MDHEN and CDR2 is SYDVKM in the germline V gene. This CDR3 has 14 residues.

This clone was detected a few times. The chain combines TRBV9 with TRBJ2-7; tentative D call: TRBD1 (6 bases). The V gene's germline CDR1 is SGDLS and CDR2 YYNGEE. This CDR3 region has 13 residues. Between the trimmed V and J ends, which lost 3 bases and 6 bases, there was a span of 13 bases. The CDR3 spells CASSAWTESEQYF. CDR3 coding DNA: TGTGCCAGCAGCGCCTGGACAGAGAGCGAGCAGTACTTC.

The chain carries TRBV30 and TRBJ2-5; D is tentatively TRBD1 or TRBD2 (5 bases each). CDR1 is GTSNPN, CDR2 SVGIG, per germline (reference sequence). This CDR3 comprises 12 residues. V lost 8 bases to trimming and J lost 2 bases, with 12 bases between them. The CDR3 region has the DNA TGTGCCCGGGGCGAACAGCAAGAGACCCAGTACTTC. It is translated as CARGEQQETQYF.

This chain joins TRBV20-1 and TRBJ2-7; a possible D gene is TRBD2 (5 bases). This CDR3 has 11 amino acids. V shed 6 bases and J shed 2 bases, with 8 bases lying between them. The germline CDR1 and CDR2 sequences are DFQATT and SNEGSKA (reference sequence). The CDR3 DNA reads TGCAGTGCCCCGGGAACCTACGAGCAGTACTTC. Translating it yields CSAPGTYEQYF.

This clone was seen a few times. The genes are TRBV28 and TRBJ2-3; D gene ambiguous. V lost 7 bases to trimming and J lost 5 bases, with 16 bases between them. CDR3 length: 14 amino acids. Germline V gives CDR1 MDHEN, CDR2 SYDVKM. CDR3 in amino acids: CASNYKELGDTQYF. The CDR3, as DNA: TGTGCCAGCAATTACAAGGAGCTGGGAGATACGCAGTATTTT.